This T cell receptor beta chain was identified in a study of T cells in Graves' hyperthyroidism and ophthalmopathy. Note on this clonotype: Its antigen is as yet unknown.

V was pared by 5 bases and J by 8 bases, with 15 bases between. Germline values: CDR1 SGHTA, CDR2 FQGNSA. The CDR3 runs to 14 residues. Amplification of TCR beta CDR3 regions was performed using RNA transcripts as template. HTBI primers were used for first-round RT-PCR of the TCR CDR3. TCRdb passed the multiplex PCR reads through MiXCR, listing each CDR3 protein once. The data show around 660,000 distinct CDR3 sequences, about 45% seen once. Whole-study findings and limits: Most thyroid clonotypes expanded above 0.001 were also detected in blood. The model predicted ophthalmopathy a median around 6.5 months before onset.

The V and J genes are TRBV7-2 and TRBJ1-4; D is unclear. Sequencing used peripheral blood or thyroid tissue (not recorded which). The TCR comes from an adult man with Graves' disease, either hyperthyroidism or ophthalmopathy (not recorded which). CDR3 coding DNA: TGTGCCAGCAGCCTTTCGAACGTGGTCGAAAAACTGTTTTTT. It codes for CASSLSNVVEKLFF.